Listed here are 29 T cell receptor beta chains from one sample, sequenced in a study of shared clonotypes between healthy human individuals. Selected positively for CCR7 and CD45RO-negative, naive CD8 cells excluded terminally differentiated effector memory CD45RA+ cells. The assay was immunoSEQ multiplex PCR, and TCRdb's table has in-frame clones only and misses some. In the table there are about 1,800,000 clones, approximately 94% of which are singletons. Sample: naive CD8+ T cells sorted from blood. The receptors originated from a man younger than 35 in good health.

V is TRBV4-3 and J is TRBJ1-5; tentatively, D is TRBD1 (6 bases). Germline CDR1 is LGHNA and CDR2 is YSLEER. V was shortened by 0 bases and J by 5 bases, with 11 bases between the two germline ends. This CDR3 spans 15 amino acids. The CDR3 bases are TGCGCCAGCAGCCAAGATGGTGGGGGCTATCAGCCCCAGCATTTT. Translating gives CASSQDGGGYQPQHF.

A note on this clone: This sample also contains other DNA sequences that code for the same CDR3. The chain employs TRBV2 and TRBJ2-7; no reliable D call. The germline gives CDR1 SNHLY, CDR2 FYNNEI. This CDR3 has 13 amino acids. The V and J ends lost 4 bases and 0 bases respectively, with 7 bases between them. The CDR3 sequence: CASSGTSSYEQYF. Written as DNA, the CDR3 is TGTGCCAGCAGTGGGACCAGCTCCTACGAGCAGTACTTC.

The rearrangement uses TRBV7-2 and TRBJ1-6, with D perhaps matching TRBD1 (6 bases). Germline lookup yields CDR1 SGHTA and CDR2 FQGNSA. Trimming took 5 bases from V and 10 from J, leaving 18 bases between them. The CDR3 is 15 residues long. As DNA, the CDR3 is TGTGCCAGCAGCCCAGCCGCGTCGGGGGGCTCACCCCTCCACTTT. Translating gives CASSPAASGGSPLHF.

This chain joins TRBV30 and TRBJ2-7, with a weak D call TRBD2 (5 bases). CDR3 size: 14 residues. V was clipped by 5 bases and J by 3 bases, with 17 bases between them. The V gene's germline CDR1 is GTSNPN and CDR2 SVGIG (reference sequence). CDR3 residues: CAWSNSGIYYEQYF. The CDR3 coding sequence is TGTGCCTGGTCCAACTCCGGGATCTACTACGAGCAGTACTTC.

This chain joins TRBV27 and TRBJ1-5; perhaps TRBD1 as D (6 bases). Trimming took 2 bases from V and 1 from J, leaving 9 bases between them. In germline, CDR1 is MNHEY, CDR2 SMNVEV (reference sequence). CDR3 length equals 15 residues. The CDR3 DNA is TGTGCCAGCAGTTTACACAGGGCAAGCAATCAGCCCCAGCATTTT. Translated, it gives CASSLHRASNQPQHF.

V is TRBV9 and J is TRBJ2-2; 10 nucleotides line up with TRBD2. The germline V gene has CDR1 SGDLS and CDR2 YYNGEE. V was pared by 1 base and J by 5 bases, with 5 bases of the junction left unmatched. The length of the CDR3 is 16 residues. CDR3 protein: CASSVSGGAGTGELFF. Written as DNA, the CDR3 is TGTGCCAGCAGCGTAAGCGGGGGGGCAGGGACCGGGGAGCTGTTTTTT.

The V gene is TRBV27, the J gene TRBJ2-1; D remains ambiguous. The germline V and J ends were trimmed by 3 bases and 6 bases, with 12 bases remaining between them. This CDR3 is built from 14 residues. Germline assignment: CDR1 MNHEY and CDR2 SMNVEV (reference sequence). CDR3 residues: CASSFRSLGNEQFF. CDR3 sequence (DNA): TGTGCCAGCAGTTTTCGTAGTCTCGGCAATGAGCAGTTCTTC.

This chain uses TRBV9 with TRBJ2-1; perhaps TRBD2 as D (6 bases). Trimming took 4 bases from V and 7 from J, leaving 30 bases between them. Germline loops: CDR1 SGDLS, CDR2 YYNGEE. This CDR3 comprises 19 residues. CDR3 nucleotide sequence: TGTGCCAGCAGCTCTCCCCTAGAGGGAGGACCTGGAGGGTGGAATGAGCAGTTCTTC. Protein product: CASSSPLEGGPGGWNEQFF.

The CDR3, as DNA: TGTGCCAGCAGTTCGGACCCCCGGGGGCGAGACCAAGATACGCAGTATTTT. This encodes CASSSDPRGRDQDTQYF. This chain connects TRBV28 to TRBJ2-3; D tentatively fits TRBD1 or TRBD2 (6 bases each). Trimming took off 4 bases at V and 5 bases at J, with 22 bases between the two ends. This CDR3 region has 17 residues. In germline, CDR1 is MDHEN, CDR2 SYDVKM.

V usage is TRBV7-8 and J usage is TRBJ2-7; TRBD2 matches at 14 bases. J gave up 2 bases and V 3 bases, and 6 bases lay outside the gene matches. CDR1 and CDR2 from the germline V gene are SGHVS and FQNEAQ. This CDR3 is 17 amino acids long. The DNA for the CDR3 is TGTGCCAGCAGCTTCGGACTAGCGGGAGGTAAACCCTACGAGCAGTACTTC. Protein sequence: CASSFGLAGGKPYEQYF. Together with reference TRBV7-8 and TRBJ2-7, the CDR3 gives the full variable domain: GAGVSQSPRYKVAKRGQDVALRCDPISGHVSLFWYQQALGQGPEFLTYFQNEAQLDKSGLPSDRFFAERPEGSVSTLKIQRTQQEDSAVYLCASSFGLAGGKPYEQYFGPGTRLTVT.

A single count supports this clone. The chain links TRBV30 to TRBJ1-5; 7 nucleotides align to TRBD1. The germline CDR1 and CDR2 sequences are GTSNPN and SVGIG (reference sequence). There are 18 residues in the CDR3. The J segment lost 4 bases and the V segment lost 2 bases, leaving 17 bases of the junction unmatched. Written as DNA, the CDR3 is TGTGCCTGGAGTCCAACGGACAGGAGTTTTAATGAGAATCAGCCCCAGCATTTT. The encoded protein is CAWSPTDRSFNENQPQHF.

This chain links TRBV7-9 with TRBJ2-1, with 8 nucleotides matching TRBD2. Germline CDR1 and CDR2: SEHNR and FQNEAQ (reference sequence). The CDR3 runs 15 residues. Trimming at V came to 1 base and at J to 5 bases, leaving 4 bases not matched to a gene. The CDR3 is CASSLEAGVNNEQFF. DNA for the CDR3: TGTGCCAGCAGCTTAGAAGCGGGGGTAAACAATGAGCAGTTCTTC.

This clone was detected once. The chain is built from TRBV28 and TRBJ1-6; TRBD1 matches 9 bases. The CDR3 is 15 amino acids. Germline V CDR1 and CDR2: MDHEN, SYDVKM. After removal of 5 bases from V and 7 bases from J, the junction contained 6 bases not matched to a gene. Written as DNA, the CDR3 is TGTGCCAGCAGTCCACCGGGACAGGGAAATTCACCCCTCCACTTT. Its protein product is CASSPPGQGNSPLHF.

This chain uses TRBV7-8 with TRBJ2-7; 7 positions agree with TRBD2. This CDR3 region has 14 residues. The J segment lost 0 bases and the V segment lost 4 bases, leaving 3 bases of the junction unmatched. Germline-derived CDR1 and CDR2 are SGHVS and FQNEAQ. CDR3 region: CASSWGGSSYEQYF. The CDR3 DNA reads TGTGCCAGCAGCTGGGGGGGGAGCTCCTACGAGCAGTACTTC.

Worth noting for this clone: It is unclear where the CDR3 begins or ends on the DNA, so no DNA is shown, and the CDR3 is as TCRdb lists it. The chain combines TRBV7-9 with TRBJ2-7; no DNA check was done on the table's D call, TRBD1. Germline lookup yields CDR1 SEHNR and CDR2 FQNEAQ (reference sequence). The CDR3 sequence runs 18 residues, both termini included. CDR3 protein: CASSPGLGGYEQYFGQYF.

This clone was seen only once. This sequence joins TRBV27 and TRBJ1-6; tentative D call: TRBD1 (6 bases). V shed 8 bases and J shed 9 bases, with 17 bases lying between them. Germline-derived CDR1 and CDR2 are MNHEY and SMNVEV (reference sequence). The CDR3 is made up of 14 amino acids. The CDR3 sequence: CASATGSGFSPLHF. The CDR3 DNA reads as TGTGCCAGCGCAACAGGGAGTGGATTTTCACCCCTCCACTTT.

This chain connects TRBV27 to TRBJ2-5; 9 nucleotides line up with TRBD2. The CDR3 length is 15 residues. Trimming removed 6 bases from V and 0 bases from J; junction bases left unmatched: 5. Germline loops: CDR1 MNHEY, CDR2 SMNVEV (reference sequence). This CDR3 reads CASRWAGGYQETQYF. Here the CDR3 DNA reads TGTGCCAGCAGGTGGGCGGGGGGGTACCAAGAGACCCAGTACTTC.

V usage is TRBV27 and J usage is TRBJ2-1, with TRBD2 identical over 11 bases. The ends lost 5 bases at V and 6 bases at J; junction bases unmatched: 9. The CDR3 loop spans 16 amino acids. Germline V lookup: CDR1 MNHEY, CDR2 SMNVEV (reference sequence). The CDR3 DNA is TGTGCCAGCAGTCTAGGTCCGGGACTAGCGGCCAATGAGCAGTTCTTC. As protein: CASSLGPGLAANEQFF.

The chain employs TRBV2 and TRBJ2-1; 8 positions agree with TRBD1. The ends lost 7 bases at V and 6 bases at J; junction bases unmatched: 14. Per the germline V gene, CDR1 is SNHLY and CDR2 is FYNNEI. The CDR3 extends over 16 amino acids. CDR3 DNA sequence: TGTGCCAGCAAAGATCAGGGGGCCTCTAAGTTCAATGAGCAGTTCTTC. It encodes CASKDQGASKFNEQFF.

The chain joins TRBV4-1 to TRBJ2-1; 7 bases fit TRBD1. The ends lost 6 bases at V and 6 bases at J; junction bases unmatched: 8. CDR1 is MGHRA and CDR2 is YSYEKL in the germline V gene. The length of the CDR3 is 14 residues. The CDR3 DNA is TGCGCCAGCAGGAAAGGGGACAGTTCCAATGAGCAGTTCTTC. Its translation is CASRKGDSSNEQFF.

V gene TRBV4-1 combines with J gene TRBJ2-1; 9 bases line up with TRBD2. In germline, CDR1 is MGHRA, CDR2 YSYEKL. V lost 4 bases to trimming and J lost 0 bases; unmatched junction nucleotides: 4. This CDR3 is built from 16 residues. The CDR3 sequence is CASSPDSGSSYNEQFF. The CDR3 DNA sequence: TGCGCCAGCAGCCCAGATAGCGGGAGCTCCTACAATGAGCAGTTCTTC.

V usage is TRBV29-1 and J usage is TRBJ2-7, with D perhaps TRBD2 (6 bases). In germline, CDR1 is SQVTM, CDR2 ANQGSEA. Deletions cut 4 bases from V and 2 bases from J, with 9 bases between. This CDR3 comprises 12 residues. The CDR3 spells CSVASAAYEQYF. The CDR3 DNA reads TGCAGCGTTGCTAGCGCCGCCTACGAGCAGTACTTC.

CDR3 bases: TGTGCCAGCAGCTTAGCGCCAGGGATCAACTCCATACCCGACTATGGCTACACCTTC. This codes for CASSLAPGINSIPDYGYTF. The chain uses TRBV7-2 and TRBJ1-2; TRBD1 is a possible D gene (5 bases). CDR1 and CDR2 from the germline V gene are SGHTA and FQGNSA. The V and J ends lost 0 bases and 3 bases respectively, with 23 bases between them. The CDR3 runs to 19 residues.

This clone appeared once. The J gene is TRBJ1-2, the V gene TRBV4-1; D call uncertain. The ends were cut back, 1 base at V and 7 bases at J, with 10 bases in the middle. The germline gives CDR1 MGHRA, CDR2 YSYEKL. The CDR3 has 13 amino acids. The CDR3 DNA follows: TGCGCCAGCAGCCAAGCCTTATTAAGTGGCTACACCTTC. Its protein is CASSQALLSGYTF.

The CDR3 is CASSILRADNEQFF. CDR3 sequence (DNA): TGTGCCAGTAGTATATTGCGGGCGGATAATGAGCAGTTCTTC. The chain has TRBV19 and TRBJ2-1, with a weak D call TRBD2 (5 bases). Trimming stripped 2 bases from V and 7 bases from J, with 12 bases between. The CDR3 runs 14 residues. Germline CDR1 reads LNHDA; CDR2 reads SQIVND (reference sequence).

Note on this clone: Other DNA sequences of this sample code for an identical CDR3. The chain employs TRBV4-3 and TRBJ1-2; D ambiguous. This CDR3 contains 15 residues. CDR1 and CDR2 from the germline V gene are LGHNA and YSLEER. V was clipped by 0 bases and J by 0 bases, with 8 bases between them. The CDR3 spells CASSQDGSTNYGYTF. In DNA, the CDR3 is TGCGCCAGCAGCCAAGATGGCAGTACTAACTATGGCTACACCTTC.

V and J are TRBV11-2 and TRBJ2-7, with 7 positions matching TRBD2. CDR1 is SGHAT, CDR2 FQNNGV, per germline. The ends lost 3 bases at V and 1 base at J; junction bases unmatched: 6. This CDR3 contains 15 residues. The CDR3 is CASSFTASGSYEQYF. CDR3 DNA sequence: TGTGCCAGCAGCTTTACGGCTAGCGGTTCCTACGAGCAGTACTTC.

The rearrangement links TRBV2 to TRBJ2-7, with 11 bases fitting TRBD2. CDR1 SNHLY and CDR2 FYNNEI come from the germline V gene. The CDR3 covers 17 residues. The V and J ends lost 5 bases and 4 bases, in that order; junction bases with no gene match: 13. The DNA for the CDR3 is TGTGCCAGCAGTTCCGGGACTAGCGGACTACTTTGGTACGAGCAGTACTTC. The encoded protein is CASSSGTSGLLWYEQYF.

The chain combines TRBV7-2 with TRBJ1-1; the D is unclear. Trimming left V 1 base short and J 2 bases short, with 11 bases between. The CDR3 has 15 residues. Germline V gene data show CDR1 as SGHTA and CDR2 as FQGNSA. CDR3 protein: CASSLDLYSNTEAFF. In DNA form, the CDR3 reads TGTGCCAGCAGCTTAGATCTATATAGCAACACTGAAGCTTTCTTT.